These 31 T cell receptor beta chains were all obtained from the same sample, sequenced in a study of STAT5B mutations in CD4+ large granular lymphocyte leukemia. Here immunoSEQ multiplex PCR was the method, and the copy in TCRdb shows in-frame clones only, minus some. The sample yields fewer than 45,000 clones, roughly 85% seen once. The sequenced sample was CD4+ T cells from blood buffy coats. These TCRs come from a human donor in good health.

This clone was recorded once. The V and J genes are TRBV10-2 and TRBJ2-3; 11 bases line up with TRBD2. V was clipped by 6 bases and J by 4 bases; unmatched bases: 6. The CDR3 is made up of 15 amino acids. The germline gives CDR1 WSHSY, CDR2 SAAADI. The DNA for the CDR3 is TGCGCCAGCAGCGCTACTAGCGGGAGCGCAGATACGCAGTATTTT. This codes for CASSATSGSADTQYF.

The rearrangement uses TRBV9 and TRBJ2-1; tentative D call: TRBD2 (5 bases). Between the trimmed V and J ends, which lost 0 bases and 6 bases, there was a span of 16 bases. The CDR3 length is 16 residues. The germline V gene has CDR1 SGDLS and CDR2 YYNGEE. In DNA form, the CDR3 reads TGTGCCAGCAGCGTAGGAGGCCGGTCGGGGATCAATGAGCAGTTCTTC. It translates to CASSVGGRSGINEQFF.

CDR3 sequence (DNA): TGCGCCAGCAGCCATCCCGGGACTAGCCAAGAGACCCAGTACTTC. Translating gives CASSHPGTSQETQYF. V gene TRBV4-1 combines with J gene TRBJ2-5; 8 positions match TRBD2. CDR3 length: 15 amino acids. The germline V gene has CDR1 MGHRA and CDR2 YSYEKL. The trim removed 3 bases at V and 1 base at J, leaving 4 bases unmatched.

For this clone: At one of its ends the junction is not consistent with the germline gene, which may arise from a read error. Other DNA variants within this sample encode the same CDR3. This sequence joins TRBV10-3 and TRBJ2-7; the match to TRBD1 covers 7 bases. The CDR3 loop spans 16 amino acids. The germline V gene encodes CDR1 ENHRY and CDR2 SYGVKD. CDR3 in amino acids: CAISGSDRVISEEQYF. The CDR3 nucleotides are TGTGCTATCAGTGGCTCCGACAGGGTAATTTCCGAAGAGCAGTACTTC.

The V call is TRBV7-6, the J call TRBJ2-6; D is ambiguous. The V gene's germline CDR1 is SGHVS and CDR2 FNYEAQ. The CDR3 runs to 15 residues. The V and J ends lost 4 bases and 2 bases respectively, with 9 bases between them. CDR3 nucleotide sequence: TGTGCCAGCAGCTCCCAGCCCCCTGGGGCCAACGTCCTGACTTTC. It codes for CASSSQPPGANVLTF. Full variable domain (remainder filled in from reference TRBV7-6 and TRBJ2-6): GAGVSQSPRYKVTKRGQDVALRCDPISGHVSLYWYRQALGQGPEFLTYFNYEAQQDKSGLPNDRFSAERPEGSISTLTIQRTEQRDSAMYRCASSSQPPGANVLTFGAGSRLTVL.

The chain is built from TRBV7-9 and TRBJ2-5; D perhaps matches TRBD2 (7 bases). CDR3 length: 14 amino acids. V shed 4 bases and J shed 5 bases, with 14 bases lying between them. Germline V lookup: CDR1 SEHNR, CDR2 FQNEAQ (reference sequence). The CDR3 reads CASSWQEGGETQYF. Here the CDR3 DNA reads TGTGCCAGCAGCTGGCAGGAGGGGGGGGAGACCCAGTACTTC.

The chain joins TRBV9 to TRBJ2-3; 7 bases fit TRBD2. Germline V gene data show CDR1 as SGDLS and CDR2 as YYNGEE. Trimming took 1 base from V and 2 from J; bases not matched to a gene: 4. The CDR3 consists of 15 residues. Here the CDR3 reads CASSVTGRYTDTQYF. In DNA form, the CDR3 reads TGTGCCAGCAGCGTAACCGGGAGGTACACAGATACGCAGTATTTT.

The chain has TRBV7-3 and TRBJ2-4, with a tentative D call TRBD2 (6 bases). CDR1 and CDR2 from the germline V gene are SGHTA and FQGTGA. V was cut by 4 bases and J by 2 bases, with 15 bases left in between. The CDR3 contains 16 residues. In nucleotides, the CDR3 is TGTGCCAGCAGCTCCTTAGCGGAGGCTCCCAAAAACATTCAGTACTTC. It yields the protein CASSSLAEAPKNIQYF.

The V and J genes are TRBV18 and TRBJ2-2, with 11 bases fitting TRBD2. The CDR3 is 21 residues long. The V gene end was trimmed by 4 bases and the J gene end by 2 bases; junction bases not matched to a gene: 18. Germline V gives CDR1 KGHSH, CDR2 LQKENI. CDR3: CASSHTQGRLTSGTNTGELFF. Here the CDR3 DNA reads TGTGCCAGCTCACACACCCAGGGGCGACTGACTAGCGGGACCAACACCGGGGAGCTGTTTTTT.

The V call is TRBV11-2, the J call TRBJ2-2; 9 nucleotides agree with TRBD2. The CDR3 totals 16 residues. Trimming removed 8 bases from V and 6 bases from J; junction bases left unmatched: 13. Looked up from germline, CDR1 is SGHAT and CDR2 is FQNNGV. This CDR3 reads CASSSLGGRGPGELFF. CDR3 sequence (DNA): TGTGCCAGCTCCTCCCTGGGCGGGAGGGGTCCCGGGGAGCTGTTTTTT.

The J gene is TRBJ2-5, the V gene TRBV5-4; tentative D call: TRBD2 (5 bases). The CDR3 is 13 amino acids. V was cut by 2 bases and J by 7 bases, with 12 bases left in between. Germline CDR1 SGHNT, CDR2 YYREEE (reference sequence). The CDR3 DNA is TGTGCCAGCAGCTTTGTTAGCGAGGGGACCCAGTACTTC. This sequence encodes CASSFVSEGTQYF.

CDR3 protein: CASRVDRGQVYEQYF. The CDR3 region has the DNA TGTGCCAGTAGAGTCGACAGGGGGCAGGTCTACGAGCAGTACTTC. The chain recombines TRBV19 with TRBJ2-7; 10 bases are a match to TRBD1. V shed 6 bases and J 3 bases; nucleotides not matched to a gene: 8. This CDR3 has 15 amino acids. In germline, CDR1 is LNHDA, CDR2 SQIVND (reference sequence).

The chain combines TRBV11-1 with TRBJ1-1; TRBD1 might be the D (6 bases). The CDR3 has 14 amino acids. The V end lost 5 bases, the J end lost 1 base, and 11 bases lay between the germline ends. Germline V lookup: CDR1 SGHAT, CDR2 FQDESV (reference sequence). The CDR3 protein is CASSLDSTNTEAFF. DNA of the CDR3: TGTGCCAGCAGCCTGGACAGCACGAACACTGAAGCTTTCTTT. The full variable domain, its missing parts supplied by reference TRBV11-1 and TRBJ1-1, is EAEVAQSPRYKITEKSQAVAFWCDPISGHATLYWYRQILGQGPELLVQFQDESVVDDSQLPKDRFSAERLKGVDSTLKIQPAELGDSAMYLCASSLDSTNTEAFFGQGTRLTVV.

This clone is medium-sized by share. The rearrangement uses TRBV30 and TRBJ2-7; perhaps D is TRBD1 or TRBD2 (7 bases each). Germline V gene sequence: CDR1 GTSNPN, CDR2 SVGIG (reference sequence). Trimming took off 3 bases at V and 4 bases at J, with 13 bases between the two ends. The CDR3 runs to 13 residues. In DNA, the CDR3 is TGTGCCTGGAGCCAGGGGGGGGGTTACGAGCAGTACTTC. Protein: CAWSQGGGYEQYF.

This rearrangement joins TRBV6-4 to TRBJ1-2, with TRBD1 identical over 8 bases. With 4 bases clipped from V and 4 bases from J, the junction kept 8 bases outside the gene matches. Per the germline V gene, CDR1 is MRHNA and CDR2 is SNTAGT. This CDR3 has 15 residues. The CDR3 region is CASSAGTGAFYGYTF. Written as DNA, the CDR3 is TGTGCCAGCAGTGCCGGGACAGGAGCTTTCTATGGCTACACCTTC.

CDR3 protein: CASRPITTSGANVLTF. The CDR3 DNA reads TGTGCCAGCCGACCGATCACTACCTCTGGGGCCAACGTCCTGACTTTC. The chain has TRBV27 and TRBJ2-6; no definite D call. Trimming took 8 bases from V and 0 from J, leaving 14 bases between them. Germline CDR1 MNHEY, CDR2 SMNVEV (reference sequence). The CDR3 extends over 16 amino acids.

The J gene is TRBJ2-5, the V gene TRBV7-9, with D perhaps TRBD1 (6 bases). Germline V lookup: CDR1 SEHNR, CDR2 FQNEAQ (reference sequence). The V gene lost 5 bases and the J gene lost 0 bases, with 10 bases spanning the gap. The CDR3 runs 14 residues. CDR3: CASSHQGYQETQYF. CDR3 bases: TGTGCCAGCAGCCACCAGGGGTACCAAGAGACCCAGTACTTC.

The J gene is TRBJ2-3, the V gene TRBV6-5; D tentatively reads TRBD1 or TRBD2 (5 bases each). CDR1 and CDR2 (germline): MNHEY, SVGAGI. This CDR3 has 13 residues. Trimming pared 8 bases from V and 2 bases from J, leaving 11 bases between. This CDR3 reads CASRDHATDTQYF. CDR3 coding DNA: TGTGCCAGCCGGGACCACGCCACAGATACGCAGTATTTT.

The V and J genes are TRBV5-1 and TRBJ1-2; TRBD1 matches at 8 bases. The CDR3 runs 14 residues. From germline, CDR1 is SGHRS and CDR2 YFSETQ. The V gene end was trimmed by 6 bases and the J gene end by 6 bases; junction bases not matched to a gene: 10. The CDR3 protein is CASTRQGTEDGYTF. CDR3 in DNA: TGCGCCAGCACCCGACAGGGGACTGAGGATGGCTACACCTTC.

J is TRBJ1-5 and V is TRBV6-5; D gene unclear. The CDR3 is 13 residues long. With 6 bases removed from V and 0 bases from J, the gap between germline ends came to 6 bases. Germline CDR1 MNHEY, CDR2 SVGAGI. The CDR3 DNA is TGTGCCAGCAGGACGGGTAGCAATCAGCCCCAGCATTTT. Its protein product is CASRTGSNQPQHF.

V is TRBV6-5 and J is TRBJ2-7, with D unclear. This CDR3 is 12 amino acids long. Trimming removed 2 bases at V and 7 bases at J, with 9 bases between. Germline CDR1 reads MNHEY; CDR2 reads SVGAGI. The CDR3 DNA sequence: TGTGCCAGCAGTTACGGTACCGGGGAGCAGTACTTC. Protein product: CASSYGTGEQYF.

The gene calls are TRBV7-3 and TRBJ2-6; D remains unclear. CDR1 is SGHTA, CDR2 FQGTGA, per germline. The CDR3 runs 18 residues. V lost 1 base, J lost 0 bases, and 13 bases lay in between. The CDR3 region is CASSLNPATRSGANVLTF. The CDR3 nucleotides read TGTGCCAGCAGCTTAAACCCTGCCACCCGCTCTGGGGCCAACGTCCTGACTTTC.

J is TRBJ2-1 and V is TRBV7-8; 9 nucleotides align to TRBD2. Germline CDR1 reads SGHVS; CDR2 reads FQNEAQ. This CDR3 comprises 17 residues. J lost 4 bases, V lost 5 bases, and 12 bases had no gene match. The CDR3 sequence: CASSPTIAGERYNEQFF. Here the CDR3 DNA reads TGTGCCAGCAGCCCCACTATAGCGGGAGAGCGGTACAATGAGCAGTTCTTC.

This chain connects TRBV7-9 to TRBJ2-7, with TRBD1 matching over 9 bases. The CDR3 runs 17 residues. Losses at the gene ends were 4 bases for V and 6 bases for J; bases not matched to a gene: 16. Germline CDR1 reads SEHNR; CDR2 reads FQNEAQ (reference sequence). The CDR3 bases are TGTGCCAGCAGCTATATAGGGGCCCCGGGACAGGGACCCGAGCAGTACTTC. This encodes CASSYIGAPGQGPEQYF.

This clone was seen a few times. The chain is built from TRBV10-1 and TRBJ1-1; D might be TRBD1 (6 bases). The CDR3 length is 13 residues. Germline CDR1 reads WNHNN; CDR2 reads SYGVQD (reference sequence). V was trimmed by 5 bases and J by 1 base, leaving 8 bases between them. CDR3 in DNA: TGCGCCAGCAGTCCACAGGGGAACACTGAAGCTTTCTTT. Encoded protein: CASSPQGNTEAFF.

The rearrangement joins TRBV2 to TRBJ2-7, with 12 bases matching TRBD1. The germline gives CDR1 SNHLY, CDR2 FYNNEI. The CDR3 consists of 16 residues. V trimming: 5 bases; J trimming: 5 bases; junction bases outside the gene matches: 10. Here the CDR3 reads CASSLTGTGGGDEQYF. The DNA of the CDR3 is TGTGCCAGCAGTCTCACCGGGACAGGGGGCGGCGACGAGCAGTACTTC.

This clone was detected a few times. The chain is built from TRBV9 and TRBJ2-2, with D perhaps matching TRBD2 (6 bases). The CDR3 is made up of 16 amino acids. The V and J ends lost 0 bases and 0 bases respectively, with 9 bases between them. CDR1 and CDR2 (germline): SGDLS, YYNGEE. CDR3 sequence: CASSVEDYTNTGELFF. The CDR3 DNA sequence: TGTGCCAGCAGCGTAGAGGACTACACGAACACCGGGGAGCTGTTTTTT. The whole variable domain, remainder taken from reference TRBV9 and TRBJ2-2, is DSGVTQTPKHLITATGQRVTLRCSPRSGDLSVYWYQQSLDQGLQFLIQYYNGEERAKGNILERFSAQQFPDLHSELNLSSLELGDSALYFCASSVEDYTNTGELFFGEGSRLTVL.

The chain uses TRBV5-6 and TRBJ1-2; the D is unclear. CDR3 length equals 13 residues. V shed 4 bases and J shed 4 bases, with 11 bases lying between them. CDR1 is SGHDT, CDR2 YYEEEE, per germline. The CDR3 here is CASSDSVSYGYTF. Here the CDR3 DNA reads TGTGCCAGCAGCGACTCCGTCAGCTATGGCTACACCTTC.

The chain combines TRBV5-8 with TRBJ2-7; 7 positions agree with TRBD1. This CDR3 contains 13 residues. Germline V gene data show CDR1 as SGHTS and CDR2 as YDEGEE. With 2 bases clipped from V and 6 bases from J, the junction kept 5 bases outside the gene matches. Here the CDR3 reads CASSLGTAGEQYF. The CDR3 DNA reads TGTGCCAGCAGCTTAGGGACAGCCGGCGAGCAGTACTTC.

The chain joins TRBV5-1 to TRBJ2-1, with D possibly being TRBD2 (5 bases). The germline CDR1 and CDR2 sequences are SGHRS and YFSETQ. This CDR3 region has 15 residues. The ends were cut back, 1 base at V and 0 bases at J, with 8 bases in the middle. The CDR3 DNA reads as TGCGCCAGCAGCTTGATACGGGGCTCCTACAATGAGCAGTTCTTC. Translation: CASSLIRGSYNEQFF. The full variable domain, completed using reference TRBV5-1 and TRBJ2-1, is KAGVTQTPRYLIKTRGQQVTLSCSPISGHRSVSWYQQTPGQGLQFLFEYFSETQRNKGNFPGRFSGRQFSNSRSEMNVSTLELGDSALYLCASSLIRGSYNEQFFGPGTRLTVL.

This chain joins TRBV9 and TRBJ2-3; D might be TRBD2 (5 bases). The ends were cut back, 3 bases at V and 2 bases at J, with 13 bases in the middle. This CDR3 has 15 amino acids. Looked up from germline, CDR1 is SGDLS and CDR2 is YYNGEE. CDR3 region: CASSGTSPFTDTQYF. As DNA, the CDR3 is TGTGCCAGCAGCGGTACTAGTCCGTTCACAGATACGCAGTATTTT.